These T cell receptor beta chains were read from a single sample in a study of breast tumors, draining lymph nodes, adjacent tissues. TCRdb recomputed calls from the multiplex PCR reads with MiXCR, one row per CDR3 protein. The sample contains about 200,000 distinct CDR3 sequences, roughly 31% of which appear only once. Sequencing was performed on axillary lymph node tissue. Receptors originate from a female donor with breast cancer. Some clones in this sample may be carry-over from other donors' samples. Both conserved end residues are part of each CDR3. A D gene is named only where the DNA matches it firmly. Size values are once, few and many counts, or a class for expanded clones, and some rows have none.

J gene: TRBJ2-5
D gene: TRBD2
V gene: TRBV20-1
clone size: many
CDR3 DNA: TGCAGTGCTAGAGATCAGAGGGGAGGGGAGACCCAGTACTTC
CDR3 protein: CSARDQRGGETQYF

J gene: TRBJ2-1
D gene: TRBD2
V gene: TRBV9
clone size: many
CDR3 DNA: TGTGCCAGCAGCCCCGGGACTAGCGGGTACCCACCCCCGGAGTTCTTC
CDR3 protein: CASSPGTSGYPPPEFF

J gene: TRBJ2-1
D gene: NA
V gene: TRBV2
clone size: NA
CDR3 DNA: TGTGCCAGCACGAGGGGTTACAATGAGCAGTTCTTC
CDR3 protein: CASTRGYNEQFF

J gene: TRBJ2-7
D gene: NA
V gene: TRBV9
clone size: NA
CDR3 DNA: TGTGCCAGCAGCGTAGCTGAAGAGCAGTACTTC
CDR3 protein: CASSVAEEQYF

J gene: TRBJ1-5
D gene: TRBD1
V gene: TRBV30
clone size: few
CDR3 DNA: TGTGCCTGGACCAGGGGGCCAAATCAGCCCCAGCATTTT
CDR3 protein: CAWTRGPNQPQHF

J gene: TRBJ2-2
D gene: TRBD1
V gene: TRBV5-1
clone size: many
CDR3 DNA: TGCGCCAGCAGCTTGAACCCGGGGACAGGAGGGACGACTGGGGAGCTGTTTTTT
CDR3 protein: CASSLNPGTGGTTGELFF

J gene: TRBJ2-1
D gene: NA
V gene: TRBV20-1
clone size: many
CDR3 DNA: TGCAGTGCCGAAGGACAGTACAATGAGCAGTTCTTC
CDR3 protein: CSAEGQYNEQFF

J gene: TRBJ2-1
D gene: TRBD2
V gene: TRBV5-1
clone size: many
CDR3 DNA: TGCGCCAGCAGCTCAAAGACTAGCGGGTGGAGGGAGCAGTTCTTC
CDR3 protein: CASSSKTSGWREQFF

J gene: TRBJ1-1
D gene: TRBD1
V gene: TRBV7-9
clone size: NA
CDR3 DNA: TGTGCCAGCAGCTTGGGACAGGGAAAGAACACTGAAGCTTTCTTT
CDR3 protein: CASSLGQGKNTEAFF

J gene: TRBJ1-2
D gene: NA
V gene: TRBV25-1
clone size: few
CDR3 DNA: TGTGCCAGCAGTGGGGGAAAAAAGGGGGACTATGGCTACACCTTC
CDR3 protein: CASSGGKKGDYGYTF

J gene: TRBJ2-3
D gene: NA
V gene: TRBV29-1
clone size: NA
CDR3 DNA: TGCAGCACCGGGCCGGGGCTGGGCACAGATACGCAGTATTTT
CDR3 protein: CSTGPGLGTDTQYF

J gene: TRBJ2-5
D gene: TRBD1
V gene: TRBV30
clone size: many
CDR3 DNA: TGTGCCTGGAGGAGACAGGGGGAGACCCAGTACTTC
CDR3 protein: CAWRRQGETQYF

J gene: TRBJ2-5
D gene: NA
V gene: TRBV6-2/TRBV6-3
clone size: many
CDR3 DNA: TGTGCCAGCAGTTCTTTGGCGGTGGAGACCCAGTACTTC
CDR3 protein: CASSSLAVETQYF

J gene: TRBJ1-6
D gene: NA
V gene: TRBV2
clone size: NA
CDR3 DNA: TGTGCCAGCAGTGCTAGGGTGAGCTCCTATAATTCACCCCTCCACTTT
CDR3 protein: CASSARVSSYNSPLHF

J gene: TRBJ1-2
D gene: NA
V gene: TRBV5-1
clone size: once
CDR3 DNA: NA
CDR3 protein: CVSSRAGQDNYGCTF

J gene: TRBJ2-7
D gene: NA
V gene: TRBV4-2
clone size: many
CDR3 DNA: TGTGCCAGCAGCCAAACACTAGTCCCCGTCACCTACGAGCAGTACTTC
CDR3 protein: CASSQTLVPVTYEQYF

J gene: TRBJ2-7
D gene: TRBD2
V gene: TRBV7-2
clone size: many
CDR3 DNA: TGTGCCAGCAGCTTAGCGAGCGGGGGGGGCCGAGAGCAGTACTTC
CDR3 protein: CASSLASGGGREQYF

J gene: TRBJ1-2
D gene: NA
V gene: TRBV5-5
clone size: few
CDR3 DNA: TGTGCCAGCAGCTTTTCTGGGGCCAGCGGTGGCTACACCTTC
CDR3 protein: CASSFSGASGGYTF

J gene: TRBJ2-7
D gene: NA
V gene: TRBV6-2/TRBV6-3
clone size: few
CDR3 DNA: TGTGCCAGCAGTCACCGGAGGGGGCTGTCCTACGAGCAGTACTTC
CDR3 protein: CASSHRRGLSYEQYF

J gene: TRBJ2-7
D gene: NA
V gene: TRBV28
clone size: many
CDR3 DNA: TGTGCCAGCAGCCAGCCCCCGGGCAGTAACGAGCAGTACTTC
CDR3 protein: CASSQPPGSNEQYF

J gene: TRBJ1-1
D gene: TRBD1
V gene: TRBV5-1
clone size: few
CDR3 DNA: TGCGCCAGCAGCTTGTTGTGGGGACAGGGGGCGGCTTTCTTT
CDR3 protein: CASSLLWGQGAAFF

J gene: TRBJ2-7
D gene: NA
V gene: TRBV18
clone size: many
CDR3 DNA: TGTGCCAGCTCACCACCGGGGAGGAGTCCGGGAGAGCAGTACTTC
CDR3 protein: CASSPPGRSPGEQYF

J gene: TRBJ2-1
D gene: NA
V gene: TRBV7-2
clone size: many
CDR3 DNA: TGTGCCAGCAGCCTTGCGACACCTTACAATGAGCAGTTCTTC
CDR3 protein: CASSLATPYNEQFF

J gene: TRBJ2-1
D gene: TRBD2
V gene: TRBV4-3
clone size: many
CDR3 DNA: TGCGCCAGCAGCCAAGAGGGGCTAGCGGGAGAAGGTGAGCAGTTCTTC
CDR3 protein: CASSQEGLAGEGEQFF

J gene: TRBJ2-7
D gene: TRBD2
V gene: TRBV7-3
clone size: NA
CDR3 DNA: TGTGCCAGCAGCTTAGGTTGGCTAGCGGGAGGCTACGAGCAGTACTTC
CDR3 protein: CASSLGWLAGGYEQYF

J gene: TRBJ2-5
D gene: TRBD2
V gene: TRBV5-6
clone size: many
CDR3 DNA: TGTGCCAGCAGCACTGGACTAGCTCAGGAGACCCAGTACTTC
CDR3 protein: CASSTGLAQETQYF

J gene: TRBJ2-1
D gene: TRBD2
V gene: TRBV10-1
clone size: NA
CDR3 DNA: TGCGCCAGCAGTGAGTCCAGCGGGAGGGCCTGGCAGTTCTTC
CDR3 protein: CASSESSGRAWQFF

J gene: TRBJ1-5
D gene: NA
V gene: TRBV15
clone size: many
CDR3 DNA: TGTGCCACCAGCAGAGACGATCAGCCCCAGCATTTT
CDR3 protein: CATSRDDQPQHF

J gene: TRBJ2-2
D gene: NA
V gene: TRBV20-1
clone size: many
CDR3 DNA: TGCAGTGCTAGAGATAGAGCAGGGTGGGGCGGGGAGCTGTTTTTT
CDR3 protein: CSARDRAGWGGELFF

J gene: TRBJ1-2
D gene: TRBD1
V gene: TRBV7-2
clone size: NA
CDR3 DNA: TGTGCCAGCAGTACAACGACAGGGGGCGGGGGCTACACCTTC
CDR3 protein: CASSTTTGGGGYTF

J gene: TRBJ2-7
D gene: NA
V gene: TRBV30
clone size: many
CDR3 DNA: TGTGCCTGGAGCTCTTACAGGGAGGTGTACGAGCAGTACTTC
CDR3 protein: CAWSSYREVYEQYF

J gene: TRBJ1-2
D gene: TRBD1
V gene: TRBV14
clone size: many
CDR3 DNA: TGTGCCAGCAGCACGACAGGGGATAGGAGCTACACCTTC
CDR3 protein: CASSTTGDRSYTF